This entry lists 19 T cell receptor beta chains sequenced from one sample in a study of blood T cell repertoires in COVID-19. Sequencing used immunoSEQ multiplex PCR; TCRdb keeps in-frame clones, though not all of them. The sample lists about 210,000 clones; approximately 90% were seen once. Specimen: PBMCs or T cells enriched from blood (not recorded which). The receptors were gathered from a man aged 25 to 40 who had recovered from COVID-19.

The rearrangement joins TRBV6-1 to TRBJ1-6, with TRBD1 matching over 9 bases. V lost 1 base to trimming and J lost 9 bases; unmatched junction nucleotides: 4. The CDR3 length is 15 residues. Germline V lookup: CDR1 MNHNS, CDR2 SASEGT. Here the CDR3 reads CASSEGTGEGSPLHF. CDR3 DNA sequence: TGTGCCAGCAGTGAAGGGACAGGGGAGGGTTCACCCCTCCACTTT.

V and J are TRBV5-4 and TRBJ2-7; D not certain. Trimming stripped 3 bases from V and 0 bases from J, with 10 bases between. CDR3 size: 14 residues. The germline V gene has CDR1 SGHNT and CDR2 YYREEE (reference sequence). CDR3 DNA: TGTGCCAGCAGCTCGGAGATTTCCTCCTACGAGCAGTACTTC. It specifies CASSSEISSYEQYF.

The CDR3 spells CASSIYIPPSREGRTDTQYF. The CDR3 DNA sequence: TGTGCCAGCAGTATATATATCCCCCCCTCGCGGGAGGGGAGAACAGATACGCAGTATTTT. The chain joins TRBV28 to TRBJ2-3, with TRBD2 identical over 9 bases. The V gene end was trimmed by 5 bases and the J gene end by 3 bases; junction bases not matched to a gene: 21. This CDR3 spans 20 amino acids. Per germline, CDR1 MDHEN and CDR2 SYDVKM.

The genes are TRBV4-3 and TRBJ2-1, with 8 bases aligning to TRBD2. Trimming took 2 bases from V and 8 from J; bases not matched to a gene: 5. Germline V CDR1 and CDR2: LGHNA, YSLEER. The CDR3 spans 14 residues. The CDR3 loop reads CASSQHLTSDEQFF. The CDR3, as DNA: TGCGCCAGCAGCCAACACCTGACTAGCGATGAGCAGTTCTTC.

The genes are TRBV30 and TRBJ2-3, with 9 positions matching TRBD2. Germline trimming cut 4 bases from V and 3 bases from J; bases unmatched to any gene: 5. The CDR3 consists of 14 residues. Germline V gives CDR1 GTSNPN, CDR2 SVGIG (reference sequence). CDR3 sequence: CAWNLAGSTDTQYF. CDR3 sequence (DNA): TGTGCCTGGAATCTAGCGGGAAGTACAGATACGCAGTATTTT.

This clone came up a few times. The chain employs TRBV10-3 and TRBJ1-1, with D perhaps TRBD1 (5 bases). The CDR3 is 12 residues long. The ends were cut back, 7 bases at V and 1 base at J, with 7 bases in the middle. CDR1 and CDR2 (germline): ENHRY, SYGVKD. The CDR3 sequence is CAIKTGNTEAFF. As DNA, the CDR3 is TGTGCCATCAAAACAGGGAACACTGAAGCTTTCTTT.

The genes are TRBV10-3 and TRBJ2-5, with TRBD2 matching 10 bases. Germline V gene lookup returns CDR1 ENHRY and CDR2 SYGVKD. Trimming took 0 bases from V and 1 from J; bases not matched to a gene: 2. The CDR3 sequence is 16 residues long. Here the CDR3 DNA reads TGTGCCATCAGTGAGTCCCTAGCGGGGGCCCAAGAGACCCAGTACTTC. Protein: CAISESLAGAQETQYF.

V usage is TRBV6-5 and J usage is TRBJ1-4; D unresolved. V lost 0 bases and J 9 bases, leaving 11 bases between the germline ends. Germline V gene lookup returns CDR1 MNHEY and CDR2 SVGAGI. The CDR3 contains 14 residues. Here the CDR3 reads CASSYSYSVQKLFF. CDR3 in DNA: TGTGCCAGCAGTTACTCGTATTCAGTCCAAAAACTGTTTTTT.

The chain links TRBV6-5 to TRBJ2-3; unclear D gene. The germline V gene has CDR1 MNHEY and CDR2 SVGAGI. V was shortened by 6 bases and J by 0 bases, with 13 bases between the two germline ends. The CDR3 runs to 15 residues. The CDR3 nucleotides read TGTGCCAGCAGCCGACTGTCACCTAGCACAGATACGCAGTATTTT. This gives the protein CASSRLSPSTDTQYF.

This chain connects TRBV7-6 to TRBJ2-1; 7 nucleotides agree with TRBD1. The CDR3 contains 18 residues. Germline CDR1 reads SGHVS; CDR2 reads FNYEAQ. The V gene end was trimmed by 5 bases and the J gene end by 6 bases; junction bases not matched to a gene: 19. CDR3 protein: CASSQNPRQGTLSNEQFF. The CDR3 nucleotides are TGTGCCAGCAGCCAAAACCCCCGACAGGGAACCCTATCCAATGAGCAGTTCTTC. The full variable domain, its missing parts supplied by reference TRBV7-6 and TRBJ2-1, is GAGVSQSPRYKVTKRGQDVALRCDPISGHVSLYWYRQALGQGPEFLTYFNYEAQQDKSGLPNDRFSAERPEGSISTLTIQRTEQRDSAMYRCASSQNPRQGTLSNEQFFGPGTRLTVL.

In nucleotides, the CDR3 is TGTGCCATCAGGCCGACTAGCGGGAGTAACTACAATGAGCAGTTCTTC. It is translated as CAIRPTSGSNYNEQFF. V and J are TRBV10-3 and TRBJ2-1; 12 bases line up with TRBD2. Germline CDR1 is ENHRY and CDR2 is SYGVKD. The CDR3 has 16 amino acids. V trimming: 6 bases; J trimming: 3 bases; junction bases outside the gene matches: 6.

This chain joins TRBV30 and TRBJ1-5, with 10 bases fitting TRBD1. Germline assignment: CDR1 GTSNPN and CDR2 SVGIG (reference sequence). With V trimmed by 5 bases and J by 0 bases, 13 bases remained unmatched. CDR3 length equals 18 residues. The DNA of the CDR3 is TGTGCCTGGGTCCCAAAGACAGGGGGCGTTCTTAGCAATCAGCCCCAGCATTTT. It encodes CAWVPKTGGVLSNQPQHF.

The rearrangement joins TRBV7-2 to TRBJ2-7, with D perhaps matching TRBD1 (5 bases). Germline V gene sequence: CDR1 SGHTA, CDR2 FQGNSA. This CDR3 comprises 16 residues. V was clipped by 5 bases and J by 0 bases, with 17 bases between them. The CDR3 spells CASSIQTGQSSYEQYF. DNA for the CDR3: TGTGCCAGCAGCATCCAAACAGGCCAAAGCTCCTACGAGCAGTACTTC. Based on the CDR3 plus reference TRBV7-2 and TRBJ2-7, the full variable domain is GAGVSQSPSNKVTEKGKDVELRCDPISGHTALYWYRQSLGQGLEFLIYFQGNSAPDKSGLPSDRFSAERTGGSVSTLTIQRTQQEDSAVYLCASSIQTGQSSYEQYFGPGTRLTVT.

The V call is TRBV5-6, the J call TRBJ2-2, with 9 bases matching TRBD1. Germline CDR1 is SGHDT and CDR2 is YYEEEE. CDR3 length: 16 residues. V was pared by 4 bases and J by 7 bases, with 11 bases of the junction left unmatched. CDR3 DNA: TGTGCCAGCAGCGGATACCCGGGACAGGGTTTCGGGGAGCTGTTTTTT. Protein product: CASSGYPGQGFGELFF.

This chain links TRBV5-1 with TRBJ1-4, with TRBD1 matching 11 bases. Per the germline V gene, CDR1 is SGHRS and CDR2 is YFSETQ. This CDR3 is 16 amino acids long. With 2 bases clipped from V and 7 bases from J, the junction kept 7 bases outside the gene matches. Here the CDR3 reads CASSLEGQGAIEKLFF. CDR3 sequence (DNA): TGCGCCAGCAGCTTAGAAGGACAGGGGGCTATTGAAAAACTGTTTTTT.

The genes are TRBV24-1 and TRBJ2-4; the match to TRBD1 covers 7 bases. J lost 4 bases, V lost 2 bases, and 13 bases had no gene match. The CDR3 contains 18 residues. From germline, CDR1 is KGHDR and CDR2 SFDVKD. DNA for the CDR3: TGTGCCACCAGTGATTCGAAACCGACCGGGACAGAAAAAAACATTCAGTACTTC. Translated: CATSDSKPTGTEKNIQYF.

The chain uses TRBV24-1 and TRBJ2-7; TRBD2 might be the D (6 bases). The germline CDR1 and CDR2 sequences are KGHDR and SFDVKD. Trimming pared 3 bases from V and 6 bases from J, leaving 17 bases between. The CDR3 is 15 amino acids. This CDR3 reads CATSDPRAGMGEQYF. CDR3 DNA: TGTGCCACCAGTGATCCCCGGGCGGGGATGGGCGAGCAGTACTTC.

The chain joins TRBV7-9 to TRBJ2-3, with TRBD2 as a possible D gene (6 bases). The CDR3 runs to 15 residues. Deletions cut 5 bases from V and 2 bases from J, with 14 bases between. In germline, CDR1 is SEHNR, CDR2 FQNEAQ (reference sequence). CDR3 loop: CASSPPGLYTDTQYF. The CDR3 DNA reads as TGTGCCAGCAGCCCACCGGGACTCTACACAGATACGCAGTATTTT.

The chain carries TRBV11-2 and TRBJ2-1; 10 positions agree with TRBD2. The CDR3 sequence is 18 residues long. The J segment lost 7 bases and the V segment lost 5 bases, leaving 17 bases of the junction unmatched. Per the germline V gene, CDR1 is SGHAT and CDR2 is FQNNGV. The CDR3 is CASSRKQGSGRALNEQFF. CDR3 nucleotide sequence: TGTGCCAGCAGCCGGAAACAGGGCAGCGGGAGGGCTTTGAATGAGCAGTTCTTC.